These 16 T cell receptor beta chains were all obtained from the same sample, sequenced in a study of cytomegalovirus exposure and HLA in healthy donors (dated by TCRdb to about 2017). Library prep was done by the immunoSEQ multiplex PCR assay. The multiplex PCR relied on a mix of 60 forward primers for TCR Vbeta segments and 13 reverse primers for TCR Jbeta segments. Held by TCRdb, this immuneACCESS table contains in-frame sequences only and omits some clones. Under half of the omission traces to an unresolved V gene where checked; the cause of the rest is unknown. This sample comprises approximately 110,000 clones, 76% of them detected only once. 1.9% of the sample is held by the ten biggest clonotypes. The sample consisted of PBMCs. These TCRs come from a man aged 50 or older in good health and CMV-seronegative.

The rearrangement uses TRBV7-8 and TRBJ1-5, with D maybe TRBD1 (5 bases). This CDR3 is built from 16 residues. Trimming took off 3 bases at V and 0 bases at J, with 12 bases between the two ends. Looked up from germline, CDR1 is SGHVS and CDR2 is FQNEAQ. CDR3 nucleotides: TGTGCCAGCAGCTTCGGCGGGGGGTATAGCAATCAGCCCCAGCATTTT. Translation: CASSFGGGYSNQPQHF.

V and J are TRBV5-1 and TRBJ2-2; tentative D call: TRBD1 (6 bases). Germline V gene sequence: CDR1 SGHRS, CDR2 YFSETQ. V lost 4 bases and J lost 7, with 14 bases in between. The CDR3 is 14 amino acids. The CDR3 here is CASSAQGPGGELFF. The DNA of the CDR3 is TGCGCCAGCAGCGCACAGGGCCCGGGCGGGGAGCTGTTTTTT.

The CDR3 reads CASRQTSEGELFF. CDR3 DNA: TGTGCCAGCAGGCAGACTAGCGAAGGGGAGCTGTTTTTT. The chain combines TRBV6-6 with TRBJ2-2; TRBD2 matches at 8 bases. CDR3 length equals 13 residues. Germline V gene data show CDR1 as MNHNY and CDR2 as SVGAGI (reference sequence). J gave up 8 bases and V 6 bases, and 5 bases lay outside the gene matches.

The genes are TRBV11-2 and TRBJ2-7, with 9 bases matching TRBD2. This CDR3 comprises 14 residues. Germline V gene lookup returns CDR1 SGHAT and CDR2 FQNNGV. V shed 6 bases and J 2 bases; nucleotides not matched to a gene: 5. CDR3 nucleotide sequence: TGTGCCAGCAGTCATAGCGGGGGACCCTACGAGCAGTACTTC. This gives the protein CASSHSGGPYEQYF.

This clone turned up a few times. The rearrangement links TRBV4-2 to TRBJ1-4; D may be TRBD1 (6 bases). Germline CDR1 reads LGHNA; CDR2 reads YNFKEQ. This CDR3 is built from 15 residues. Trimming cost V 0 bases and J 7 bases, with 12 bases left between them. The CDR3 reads CASSQDLQGTEKLFF. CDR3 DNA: TGTGCCAGCAGCCAAGACCTACAGGGCACTGAAAAACTGTTTTTT.

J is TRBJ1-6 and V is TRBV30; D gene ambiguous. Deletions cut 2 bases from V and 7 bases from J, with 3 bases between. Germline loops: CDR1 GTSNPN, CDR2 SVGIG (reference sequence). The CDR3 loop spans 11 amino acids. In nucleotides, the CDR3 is TGTGCCTGGAGTTCGAATTCACCCCTCCACTTT. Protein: CAWSSNSPLHF.

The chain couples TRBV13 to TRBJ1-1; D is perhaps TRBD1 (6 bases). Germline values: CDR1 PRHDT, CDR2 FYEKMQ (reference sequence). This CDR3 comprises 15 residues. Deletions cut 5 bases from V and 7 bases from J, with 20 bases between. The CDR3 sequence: CASSKTHRDEGEAFF. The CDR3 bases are TGTGCCAGCAGCAAAACCCACAGGGACGAGGGTGAAGCTTTCTTT.

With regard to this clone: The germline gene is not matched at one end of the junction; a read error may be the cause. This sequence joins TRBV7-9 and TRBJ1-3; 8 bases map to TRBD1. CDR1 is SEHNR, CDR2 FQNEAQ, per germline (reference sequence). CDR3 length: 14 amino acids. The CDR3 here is CSSSRTGSGNTIYF. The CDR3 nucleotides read TGTTCCAGCAGCCGGACAGGGTCTGGAAACACCATATATTTT.

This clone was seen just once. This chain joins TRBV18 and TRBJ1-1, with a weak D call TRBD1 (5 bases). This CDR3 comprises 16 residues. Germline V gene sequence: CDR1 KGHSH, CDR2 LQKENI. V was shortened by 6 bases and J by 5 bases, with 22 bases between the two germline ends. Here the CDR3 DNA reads TGTGCCAGCTCCCGAGGACAAACCAGCGCGGGGACTGAAGCTTTCTTT. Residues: CASSRGQTSAGTEAFF.

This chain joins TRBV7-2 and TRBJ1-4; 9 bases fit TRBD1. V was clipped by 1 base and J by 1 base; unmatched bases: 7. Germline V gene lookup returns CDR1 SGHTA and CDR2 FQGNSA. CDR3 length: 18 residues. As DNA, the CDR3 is TGTGCCAGCAGCTTAGATAGGACAGGGGACCTAACTAATGAAAAACTGTTTTTT. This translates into CASSLDRTGDLTNEKLFF.

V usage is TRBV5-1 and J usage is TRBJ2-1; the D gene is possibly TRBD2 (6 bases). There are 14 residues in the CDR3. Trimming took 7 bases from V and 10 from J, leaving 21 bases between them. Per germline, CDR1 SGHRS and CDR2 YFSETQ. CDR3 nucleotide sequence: TGCGCCAGCTCTCCGGGACTGGTGGGTAAGGAGCAGTTCTTC. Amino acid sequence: CASSPGLVGKEQFF.

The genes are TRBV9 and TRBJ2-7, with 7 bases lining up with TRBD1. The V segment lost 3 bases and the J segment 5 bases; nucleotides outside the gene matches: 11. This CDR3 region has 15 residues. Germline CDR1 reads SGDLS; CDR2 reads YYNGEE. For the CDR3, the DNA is TGTGCCAGCAGCGGAGGGACAGCCCAACGGGACGAGCAGTACTTC. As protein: CASSGGTAQRDEQYF.

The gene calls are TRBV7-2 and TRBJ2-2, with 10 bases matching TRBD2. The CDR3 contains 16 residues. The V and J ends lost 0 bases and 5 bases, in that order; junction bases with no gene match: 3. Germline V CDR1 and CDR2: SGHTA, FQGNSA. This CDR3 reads CASSLASGGRTGELFF. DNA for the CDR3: TGTGCCAGCAGCTTAGCTAGCGGGGGGAGAACCGGGGAGCTGTTTTTT.

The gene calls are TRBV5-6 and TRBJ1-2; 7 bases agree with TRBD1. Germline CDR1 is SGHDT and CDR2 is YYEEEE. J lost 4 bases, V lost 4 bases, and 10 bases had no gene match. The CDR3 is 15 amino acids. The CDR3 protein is CASSPKGGQSYGYTF. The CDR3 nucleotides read TGTGCCAGCAGCCCGAAGGGGGGACAGAGCTATGGCTACACCTTC. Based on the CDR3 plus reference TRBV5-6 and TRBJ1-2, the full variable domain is DAGVTQSPTHLIKTRGQQVTLRCSPKSGHDTVSWYQQALGQGPQFIFQYYEEEERQRGNFPDRFSGHQFPNYSSELNVNALLLGDSALYLCASSPKGGQSYGYTFGSGTRLTVV.

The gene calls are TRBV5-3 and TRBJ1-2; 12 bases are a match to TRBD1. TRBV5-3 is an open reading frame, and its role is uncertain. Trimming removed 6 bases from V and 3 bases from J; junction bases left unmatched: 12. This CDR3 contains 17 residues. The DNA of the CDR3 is TGTGCCAGAACCGCGATGGGGGGACAGGGGGCCCACTATGGCTACACCTTC. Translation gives CARTAMGGQGAHYGYTF.

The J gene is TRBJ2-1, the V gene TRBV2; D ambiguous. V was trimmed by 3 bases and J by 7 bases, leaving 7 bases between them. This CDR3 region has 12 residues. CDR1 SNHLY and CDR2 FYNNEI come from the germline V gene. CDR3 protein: CASSELRNEQFF. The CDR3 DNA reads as TGTGCCAGCAGTGAGTTGAGGAATGAGCAGTTCTTC.